The T cell receptor beta chain under discussion was sequenced for a study of human T cells and chemical hapten exposure (dated by TCRdb to the early 2020s). About the investigation overall: For sensitization, 2% DPC in acetone was applied to a 2 cm by 2 cm area of upper inner arm skin. Throughout the study period of about 22 weeks, patients also received therapeutic DPC doses to the scalp every week. Peripheral blood TCR repertoire changes were tracked in vivo in alopecia patients during primary and secondary sensitization to the hapten diphenylcyclopropenone (DPC). Libraries were combined into a pool for sequencing, and differences in TCR yield between samples came mainly from small differences in library volumes within the pool. For TCR sequencing, blood came from about 29 alopecia patients at anywhere from one to four time points (pre-sensitization, 2, 6 and 24 weeks). Blood samples were taken from patients before sensitization (week 0) and at 2, 6 and about 24 weeks after DPC sensitization. Patch testing was done on the upper back using Finn chambers containing 0.01% DPC, and results were scored after 6 days according to International Contact Dermatitis Research Group standards. The mostly female patient cohort included alopecia areata with under or over 50% scalp involvement, alopecia totalis and alopecia universalis.

What the study reported, not specific to this receptor: Patch test score was positively correlated with the number of PT1 expanded TCRs, with significance at thresholds 8, 16 and 32 but not at 4. All patients had alopecia, a presumed autoimmune disease, so their immune response might differ from that of healthy individuals. DPC sensitization did not change the number of TCRs with a frequency above 1 in 1000, and there was no evidence of changes in global repertoire structure. Compared with pre-sensitization or healthy control sets, expanded TCRs formed significantly more large CDR3 similarity clusters, which is consistent with antigen-driven responses. After repeated subsampling, changes were observed in the strength of the expansion versus patch-test correlation and in the threshold at which the correlation became significant.

The sample holds a few counts of this clonotype. No antigen is known for it. No qualities accompany the bases; no much larger clone lies one base away. From its cysteine to its phenylalanine, the CDR3 spans 15 amino acids. Kept here is only the CDR3 DNA, which spans 45 bases and is read in frame from base 1. For CDR1 and CDR2, the germline V gene (reference sequence) lists DFQATT and SNEGSKA. V loses 2 bases at its end and J loses 4 bases; junction bases beyond the gene matches: 6. Interpreted using the paper, the time point label stands for: patch test 1, 2 weeks after DPC sensitization. The sample's treatment or condition, from its label and the paper: therapeutic diphenylcyclopropenone sensitization with weekly scalp DPC. At each patch-test visit, blood was drawn before the patch test was applied. To be eligible, patients had to be aged 18 to 70, diagnosed with alopecia and judged suitable for DPC therapy, while pregnant patients were excluded. Total RNA was extracted from unfractionated whole blood that had been collected in Tempus Blood RNA tubes.

Library generation was performed with RACE. These reads were obtained on a NextSeq 500. Library preparation attached unique molecular identifiers to individual cDNA molecules for quantitative, reproducible TCR counting. Both TCR alpha and TCR beta chains were sequenced from each blood RNA sample. Per the authors' processing: A median of about 87,000 TCRs per sample was observed, with a range of about 20,000 to 750,000. V, J and CDR3 annotation of the TCR reads was carried out using the Decombinator software suite. For the PS versus PT1 abundance plots, all samples were subsampled to the same number of TCRs (28,000). TCRs were defined as expanded if absent before sensitization and observed at least eight times at the 2-week time point. In-frame beta chains were kept once TCRdb had trimmed the public reads at Q25 with fastp and called clones with MiXCR. Duplicate CDR3 protein sequences are folded into a single record with the most common DNA and genes. In this record, the V and J calls reflect TCRdb's handling and not the investigators' own analysis. Here the sample has about 110,000 distinct CDR3 sequences; approximately 11% occur a single time. The ten largest clonotypes hold approximately 3.5% of the sample.

The chain is encoded by TRBV20-1 joined to TRBJ2-7; TRBD2 matches 12 bases in the middle. The sequencing here drew on whole blood, taken in connection with sensitization to the hapten diphenylcyclopropenone (DPC). The TCR was taken from a middle-aged woman with alopecia areata. Some clones in this sample may be carry-over from other donors' samples. At the DNA level, the sequence is TGCAGTGCTAGATCTAGCGGGAGGGCCGGGTACGAGCAGTACTTC. Its protein product is CSARSSGRAGYEQYF.